The next 13 T cell receptor beta chains were all read from a single sample in a study of CD8+ T cells in alopecia areata (dated by TCRdb to 2016 to 2019). Libraries came from the immunoSEQ multiplex PCR assay. RNA was extracted from all samples and reverse transcribed into cDNA as template for TCR sequencing. Imported from immuneACCESS, the table was reduced by TCRdb to in-frame sequences with V and J called. These copies leave out some clones; in studies compared against another copy, an unresolved V gene accounts for under half, and the cause of the remainder is not known. The sample yields 150,000 to 200,000 clones; around 58% were counted once. The ten largest make up approximately 12% of the sample. Per the publication, the time point label means: around 22 weeks on oral tofacitinib. What this sample's treatment or condition label stands for: oral pan-JAK inhibitor, 5-10 mg twice daily. The specimen was CD8+ T cells sorted from blood, collected at week 24, from a patient treated with tofacitinib. The receptors were gathered from a human donor with alopecia areata.

The V and J genes are TRBV4-2 and TRBJ2-5; 8 nucleotides match TRBD1. The CDR3 covers 15 residues. V trimming: 4 bases; J trimming: 1 base; junction bases outside the gene matches: 5. Germline V lookup: CDR1 LGHNA, CDR2 YNFKEQ. Here the CDR3 reads CASSLAGQGQETQYF. The CDR3, as DNA: TGTGCCAGCAGCCTCGCCGGACAGGGCCAAGAGACCCAGTACTTC.

This clone was counted only a few times. The chain employs TRBV30 and TRBJ1-1; D is undetermined. Germline V lookup: CDR1 GTSNPN, CDR2 SVGIG (reference sequence). Trimming removed 5 bases from V and 11 bases from J, with 6 bases in between. The CDR3 length is 8 residues. The CDR3 loop is CAWGLAFF. The DNA for the CDR3 is TGTGCCTGGGGATTGGCTTTCTTT.

V gene TRBV6-5 combines with J gene TRBJ1-1, with 9 bases fitting TRBD1. Germline V gene lookup returns CDR1 MNHEY and CDR2 SVGAGI. The CDR3 consists of 14 residues. Trimming removed 2 bases from V and 4 bases from J; junction bases left unmatched: 2. Written as DNA, the CDR3 is TGTGCCAGCAGTTACGGACAGGGGACCACTGAAGCTTTCTTT. Encoded protein: CASSYGQGTTEAFF.

V is TRBV6-6 and J is TRBJ1-2; a possible D gene is TRBD1 (6 bases). V was clipped by 5 bases and J by 8 bases, with 12 bases between them. The CDR3 runs 12 residues. CDR1 MNHNY and CDR2 SVGAGI come from the germline V gene (reference sequence). The CDR3 loop is CASSPQGWGYTF. CDR3 sequence (DNA): TGTGCCAGCAGTCCACAGGGTTGGGGCTACACCTTC.

This chain links TRBV9 with TRBJ1-1, with D maybe TRBD1 (6 bases). Germline assignment: CDR1 SGDLS and CDR2 YYNGEE. The germline V and J ends were trimmed by 1 base and 7 bases, with 20 bases remaining between them. This CDR3 has 16 amino acids. CDR3 region: CASSVSSRQGRIEAFF. The CDR3 DNA is TGTGCCAGCAGCGTAAGCTCCCGGCAGGGGAGGATTGAAGCTTTCTTT.

The chain combines TRBV28 with TRBJ2-7, with unresolved D. The CDR3 runs to 14 residues. Trimming left V 3 bases short and J 2 bases short, with 11 bases between. Germline V gives CDR1 MDHEN, CDR2 SYDVKM. CDR3 in amino acids: CASSFFSRTYEQYF. In DNA form, the CDR3 reads TGTGCCAGCAGTTTCTTCTCCAGGACCTACGAGCAGTACTTC.

This rearrangement joins TRBV9 to TRBJ1-3; no reliable D call. This CDR3 region has 14 residues. Germline CDR1 and CDR2: SGDLS and YYNGEE. The V end was cut by 4 bases, the J end by 0 bases, with 8 bases between. CDR3 loop: CASSPRFSGNTIYF. The CDR3 nucleotides are TGTGCCAGCAGCCCCCGGTTCTCTGGAAACACCATATATTTT.

CDR3 DNA sequence: TGTGCCTGGATTGTAGCGGGGGGGCCTAGTCGAGAGACCCAGTACTTC. The encoded protein is CAWIVAGGPSRETQYF. The V call is TRBV30, the J call TRBJ2-5, with 11 bases fitting TRBD2. Germline V gene lookup returns CDR1 GTSNPN and CDR2 SVGIG (reference sequence). V lost 4 bases to trimming and J lost 4 bases; unmatched junction nucleotides: 11. This CDR3 has 16 amino acids.

The chain joins TRBV15 to TRBJ2-1; TRBD1 is a possible D gene (6 bases). V was pared by 5 bases and J by 3 bases, with 17 bases between. The CDR3 runs 16 residues. CDR1 LNHNV and CDR2 YYDKDF come from the germline V gene (reference sequence). CDR3: CATSRYREGGYNEQFF. CDR3 DNA sequence: TGTGCCACCAGCCGATACAGGGAAGGGGGCTACAATGAGCAGTTCTTC.

This clone was detected only a few times. V is TRBV7-9 and J is TRBJ2-1; 9 bases line up with TRBD2. The CDR3 totals 15 residues. Germline CDR1 and CDR2: SEHNR and FQNEAQ (reference sequence). The V segment lost 5 bases and the J segment 0 bases; nucleotides outside the gene matches: 2. The CDR3 reads CASSASGVSYNEQFF. In nucleotides, the CDR3 is TGTGCCAGCAGCGCTAGCGGGGTCTCCTACAATGAGCAGTTCTTC.

The CDR3 spells CASSLVPSGQLHEQFF. The CDR3 DNA is TGTGCCAGCAGCTTAGTTCCCTCGGGACAATTGCATGAGCAGTTCTTC. V usage is TRBV7-8 and J usage is TRBJ2-1; perhaps TRBD1 as D (6 bases). Trimming stripped 1 base from V and 8 bases from J, with 18 bases between. Germline CDR1 SGHVS, CDR2 FQNEAQ. The length of the CDR3 is 16 residues.

The CDR3 nucleotides are TGTGCCTGGAGTGATTGGGGACAGGGCACCCATAGCAATCAGCCCCAGCATTTT. Amino acid sequence: CAWSDWGQGTHSNQPQHF. This chain uses TRBV30 with TRBJ1-5; 9 bases map to TRBD1. Per germline, CDR1 GTSNPN and CDR2 SVGIG (reference sequence). V was clipped by 1 base and J by 0 bases; unmatched bases: 10. The CDR3 loop spans 18 amino acids.

The genes are TRBV6-1 and TRBJ1-5; D is ambiguous. Trimming removed 4 bases at V and 2 bases at J, with 9 bases between. The CDR3 has 14 amino acids. Germline CDR1 MNHNS, CDR2 SASEGT. The CDR3 coding sequence is TGTGCCAGCAGTGTTGTCATTGGCAATCAGCCCCAGCATTTT. Protein product: CASSVVIGNQPQHF.